Many counts were recorded for the clone carrying this TCR beta chain. This record comes from a study of T cells in Graves' hyperthyroidism and ophthalmopathy. Reasons for excluding patients were uncontrolled infection, other autoimmune disease, pregnancy or lactation. V was clipped by 6 bases and J by 9 bases; unmatched bases: 11. The CDR3 totals 14 residues. CDR1 is MDHEN, CDR2 SYDVKM, per germline. TCR beta CDR3 region amplification was performed from RNA transcripts. HTBI primers were employed in a first-round RT-PCR of the TCR CDR3. TCRdb redid the calling of the multiplex PCR reads with MiXCR, one entry per CDR3 protein. This sample has 530,000 or so distinct CDR3 sequences, with approximately 25% found just once.

The receptor comes from a woman in her 30s with Graves' ophthalmopathy. The chain joins TRBV28 to TRBJ1-5; TRBD1 aligns across 7 bases. The sample consisted of blood. Here the CDR3 DNA reads TGTGCCAGCAGCCCGACAGGGACCTTGAGGCCCCAGCATTTT. The encoded protein is CASSPTGTLRPQHF.